The 15 T cell receptor beta chains listed next were all sequenced from one sample in a study of blood T cell repertoires in COVID-19. Measured with immunoSEQ multiplex PCR; TCRdb has only the in-frame clones, and not every one. Counted here are around 250,000 clones, roughly 84% occurring once; the ten biggest clones make up 1.5%. What was sequenced was peripheral blood. These receptors were taken from a woman in her forties who had recovered from COVID-19.

V is TRBV5-4 and J is TRBJ2-5; 11 bases line up with TRBD2. The CDR3 has 18 amino acids. Germline V gene sequence: CDR1 SGHNT, CDR2 YYREEE (reference sequence). The V gene end was trimmed by 4 bases and the J gene end by 2 bases; junction bases not matched to a gene: 13. CDR3 in DNA: TGTGCCAGCAGCGGAGGTTCGGCTAGCGGGGGGTTACAAGAGACCCAGTACTTC. Amino acid sequence: CASSGGSASGGLQETQYF.

This clone came up a few times. V usage is TRBV29-1 and J usage is TRBJ1-2, with 9 bases aligning to TRBD1. With 7 bases clipped from V and 2 bases from J, the junction kept 2 bases outside the gene matches. CDR1 is SQVTM, CDR2 ANQGSEA, per germline. The CDR3 consists of 12 residues. Here the CDR3 DNA reads TGCAGCGCCGGGACAGGGAACTATGGCTACACCTTC. This gives the protein CSAGTGNYGYTF.

V usage is TRBV6-5 and J usage is TRBJ2-5, with 9 bases that match TRBD1. J was trimmed by 4 bases and V by 10 bases; bases with no gene match: 10. The V gene's germline CDR1 is MNHEY and CDR2 SVGAGI. CDR3 length: 14 residues. The CDR3 DNA reads as TGTGCCACTCGGGACAGGGTGGTCCGAGAGACCCAGTACTTC. It translates to CATRDRVVRETQYF.

J is TRBJ2-5 and V is TRBV29-1, with 9 positions matching TRBD1. J gave up 5 bases and V 6 bases, and 10 bases lay outside the gene matches. The CDR3 spans 14 residues. Germline V gene lookup returns CDR1 SQVTM and CDR2 ANQGSEA. The chain's CDR3 is CSVLQQGALETQYF. CDR3 DNA: TGCAGCGTACTCCAACAGGGGGCCTTGGAGACCCAGTACTTC.

The J gene is TRBJ2-5, the V gene TRBV7-9; 11 bases line up with TRBD2. The ends lost 0 bases at V and 3 bases at J; junction bases unmatched: 6. This CDR3 is built from 17 residues. Germline-derived CDR1 and CDR2 are SEHNR and FQNEAQ (reference sequence). The CDR3, as DNA: TGTGCCAGCAGCTTAGCGTCTAGCGGGAGGTTGGAAGAGACCCAGTACTTC. Residues: CASSLASSGRLEETQYF.

The chain joins TRBV4-1 to TRBJ1-5, with D possibly matching TRBD1 (5 bases). The germline V gene has CDR1 MGHRA and CDR2 YSYEKL. V was cut by 5 bases and J by 3 bases, with 11 bases left in between. The CDR3 contains 14 residues. Here the CDR3 reads CASSSGQFNQPQHF. The CDR3 DNA follows: TGCGCCAGCAGCTCCGGACAATTCAATCAGCCCCAGCATTTT.

The rearrangement links TRBV10-3 to TRBJ2-7; no reliable D call. Trimming cost V 6 bases and J 2 bases, with 11 bases left between them. CDR1 is ENHRY, CDR2 SYGVKD, per germline. CDR3 length: 13 amino acids. CDR3 amino acids: CAISYDITYEQYF. The DNA for the CDR3 is TGTGCCATCAGCTATGACATCACCTACGAGCAGTACTTC.

This chain uses TRBV9 with TRBJ1-4; D is ambiguous. Trimming took off 3 bases at V and 4 bases at J, with 10 bases between the two ends. Germline CDR1 and CDR2: SGDLS and YYNGEE. The CDR3 has 14 residues. Here the CDR3 reads CASSAGRINEKLFF. Written as DNA, the CDR3 is TGTGCCAGCAGCGCCGGCAGGATTAATGAAAAACTGTTTTTT.

In DNA, the CDR3 is TGTGCCAGCAGCCAAGATGGCGCGACAGGAGTTTCCTACGAGCAGTACTTC. Protein: CASSQDGATGVSYEQYF. J is TRBJ2-7 and V is TRBV3-1 (or the pseudogene TRBV3-2); D may be TRBD1 (6 bases). Trimming pared 0 bases from V and 1 base from J, leaving 16 bases between. This CDR3 comprises 17 residues. The germline V gene has CDR1 LGHDT and CDR2 YNNKEL (reference sequence).

The table lists this clone with a count of one. This chain uses TRBV5-1 with TRBJ2-1, with TRBD2 identical over 7 bases. CDR3 length: 15 amino acids. The V segment lost 7 bases and the J segment 3 bases; nucleotides outside the gene matches: 10. From germline, CDR1 is SGHRS and CDR2 YFSETQ. CDR3 sequence (DNA): TGCGCCAGCGCCGCCGCGGGGGTTAACTACAATGAGCAGTTCTTC. It codes for CASAAAGVNYNEQFF.

This chain joins TRBV19 and TRBJ2-1; 10 bases are shared with TRBD2. This CDR3 is built from 14 residues. The V gene end was trimmed by 6 bases and the J gene end by 9 bases; junction bases not matched to a gene: 8. Germline CDR1 is LNHDA and CDR2 is SQIVND (reference sequence). The DNA for the CDR3 is TGTGCCAGTAGGGGCCTACTAGCGGGGTTTGAGCAGTTCTTC. This gives the protein CASRGLLAGFEQFF.

This sequence joins TRBV7-2 and TRBJ1-6, with D possibly being TRBD1 (6 bases). Per germline, CDR1 SGHTA and CDR2 FQGNSA. CDR3 length: 14 residues. The V and J ends lost 5 bases and 5 bases respectively, with 10 bases between them. CDR3 sequence: CASSPRQDNSPLHF. The CDR3 DNA sequence: TGTGCCAGCAGCCCGCGACAGGATAATTCACCCCTCCACTTT. The full variable domain, its missing parts supplied by reference TRBV7-2 and TRBJ1-6, is GAGVSQSPSNKVTEKGKDVELRCDPISGHTALYWYRQSLGQGLEFLIYFQGNSAPDKSGLPSDRFSAERTGGSVSTLTIQRTQQEDSAVYLCASSPRQDNSPLHFGNGTRLTVT.

This clone appeared once. This chain uses TRBV2 with TRBJ1-6, with D possibly being TRBD1 (6 bases). Looked up from germline, CDR1 is SNHLY and CDR2 is FYNNEI. This CDR3 has 14 amino acids. V was clipped by 6 bases and J by 9 bases, with 15 bases between them. CDR3 sequence reads: CASRETGTGSPLHF. CDR3 coding DNA: TGTGCCAGCAGGGAAACAGGGACCGGTTCACCCCTCCACTTT.

The genes are TRBV10-2 and TRBJ1-2; a weak D match, TRBD1 (5 bases). CDR3 size: 18 residues. CDR1 is WSHSY, CDR2 SAAADI, per germline. V shed 6 bases and J shed 2 bases, with 25 bases lying between them. CDR3 coding DNA: TGCGCCAGCAGCAAGGCGGGGCAGGGCGACTGGGAGAACTATGGCTACACCTTC. It yields the protein CASSKAGQGDWENYGYTF.

The gene calls are TRBV7-9 and TRBJ1-4; tentatively, D is TRBD1 (6 bases). The V and J ends lost 4 bases and 0 bases respectively, with 6 bases between them. The CDR3 consists of 14 residues. Germline CDR1 SEHNR, CDR2 FQNEAQ (reference sequence). CDR3 sequence (DNA): TGTGCCAGCAGCTCAGGGGCAACTAATGAAAAACTGTTTTTT. Protein: CASSSGATNEKLFF.